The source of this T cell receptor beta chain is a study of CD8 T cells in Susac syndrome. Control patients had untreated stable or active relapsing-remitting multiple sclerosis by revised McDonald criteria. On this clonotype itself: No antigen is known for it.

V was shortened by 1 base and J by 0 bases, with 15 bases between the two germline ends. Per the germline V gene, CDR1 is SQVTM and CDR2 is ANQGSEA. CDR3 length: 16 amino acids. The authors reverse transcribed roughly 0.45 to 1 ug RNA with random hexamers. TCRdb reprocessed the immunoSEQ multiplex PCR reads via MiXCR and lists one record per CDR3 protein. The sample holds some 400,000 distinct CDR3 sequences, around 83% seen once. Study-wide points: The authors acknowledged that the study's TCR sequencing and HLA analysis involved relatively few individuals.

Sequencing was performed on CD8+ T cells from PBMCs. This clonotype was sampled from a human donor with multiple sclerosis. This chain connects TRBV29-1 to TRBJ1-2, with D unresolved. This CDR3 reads CSVEVSSAFTNYGYTF. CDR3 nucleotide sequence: TGCAGCGTTGAAGTAAGCAGCGCATTCACTAACTATGGCTACACCTTC.